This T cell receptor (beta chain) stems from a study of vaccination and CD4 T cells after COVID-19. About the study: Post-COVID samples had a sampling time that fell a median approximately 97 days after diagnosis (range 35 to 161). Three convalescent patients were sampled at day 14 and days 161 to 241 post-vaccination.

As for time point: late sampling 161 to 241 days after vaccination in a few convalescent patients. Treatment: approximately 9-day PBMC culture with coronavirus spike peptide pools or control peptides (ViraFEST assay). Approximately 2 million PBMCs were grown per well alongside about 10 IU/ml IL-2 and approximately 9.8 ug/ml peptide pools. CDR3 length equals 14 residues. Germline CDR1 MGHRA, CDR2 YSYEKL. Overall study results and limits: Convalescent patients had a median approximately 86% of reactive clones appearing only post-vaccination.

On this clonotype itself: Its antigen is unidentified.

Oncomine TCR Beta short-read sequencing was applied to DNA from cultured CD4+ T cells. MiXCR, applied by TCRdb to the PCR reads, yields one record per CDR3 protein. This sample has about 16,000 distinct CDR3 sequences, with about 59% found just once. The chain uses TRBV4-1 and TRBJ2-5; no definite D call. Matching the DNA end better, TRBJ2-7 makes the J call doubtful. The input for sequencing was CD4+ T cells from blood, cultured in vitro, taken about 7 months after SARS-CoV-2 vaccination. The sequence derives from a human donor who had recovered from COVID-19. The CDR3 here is CASSRLLLTDEQYF. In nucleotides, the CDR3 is TGCGCCAGCAGCCGCCTCTTACTTACCGACGAGCAGTACTTC.